This T cell receptor (beta chain) was found in a study of CD8+ T cells in alopecia areata. Study overall: Treated patients swallowed 5 to 10 mg of oral tofacitinib twice daily. Severity scoring for treated patients was based on the percentage of affected scalp area.

For this clone: What it recognizes is unknown.

Study results and limitations: Normal scalp showed lower clonality than lesional scalp, especially alopecia totalis/universalis. Tofacitinib significantly decreased scalp clonality and expanded CD8+ clones among top 100.

V lost 6 bases to trimming and J lost 6 bases, with 12 bases between them. Per germline, CDR1 LNHDA and CDR2 SQIVND (reference sequence). The CDR3 is made up of 13 amino acids. The authors extracted RNA and reverse transcribed it into cDNA as the sequencing template. Clones were read by immunoSEQ multiplex PCR, and TCRdb kept only the in-frame ones, dropping some. The sample carries roughly 190,000 clones, approximately 57% recorded once. Treatment here: oral pan-JAK inhibitor, 5-10 mg twice daily. The TCR originated in a human donor with alopecia areata. This sample comprised CD4+ T cells sorted from blood, obtained at week 24, from a patient treated with tofacitinib. The chain joins TRBV19 to TRBJ2-1; D is uncertain. This CDR3 reads CASSPDTGNEQFF. CDR3 bases: TGTGCCAGTAGCCCAGATACGGGCAATGAGCAGTTCTTC.